These 32 T cell receptor beta chains originate from one sample sequenced in a study of blood T cells in healthy people across ages. PCR was performed a second time for about 7 to 12 cycles using a sample-barcoded 5' primer and a J-beta primer mix. MiXCR, run by TCRdb on the 5' RACE reads, gives a single entry per CDR3 protein. The sample carries about 800,000 distinct CDR3 sequences, about 42% recorded once. The sample comprised blood. All receptors derive from an elderly man in good health.

The genes are TRBV10-3 and TRBJ2-1; tentative D call: TRBD1 (6 bases). The DNA matches TRBJ2-7 better at its end, which makes the J call doubtful. The CDR3 runs to 13 residues. The germline CDR1 and CDR2 sequences are ENHRY and SYGVKD. The CDR3 protein is CAISERGYNEQYF. The CDR3 nucleotides read TGTGCCATCAGTGAGAGGGGGTACAATGAGCAGTACTTC.

This clonotype was detected ten times or more. The chain carries TRBV9 and TRBJ2-1; 10 bases match TRBD2. The CDR3 contains 15 residues. CDR1 SGDLS and CDR2 YYNGEE come from the germline V gene. The junction had 9 bases not matched to a gene; V was cut back by 4 bases and J by 8 bases. CDR3 nucleotide sequence: TGTGCCAGCAGCTTAGGGCTAGCGGGAGTCCATGAGCAGTTCTTC. Protein product: CASSLGLAGVHEQFF.

The V and J genes are TRBV20-1 and TRBJ2-6; D possibly corresponds to TRBD1 (6 bases). The germline CDR1 and CDR2 sequences are DFQATT and SNEGSKA (reference sequence). Trimming took off 0 bases at V and 2 bases at J, with 17 bases between the two ends. The CDR3 covers 18 residues. This CDR3 is CSAREFGTTDTGANVLTF. The CDR3 DNA is TGCAGTGCTAGAGAATTCGGGACAACGGACACTGGGGCCAACGTCCTGACTTTC.

The gene calls are TRBV12-3 or TRBV12-4 and TRBJ1-5; 8 bases fit TRBD1. The CDR3 length is 14 residues. V was clipped by 7 bases and J by 7 bases; unmatched bases: 9. The CDR3 protein is CASTLDRVGQPQHF. The DNA of the CDR3 is TGTGCCAGCACCCTGGACAGGGTGGGGCAGCCCCAGCATTTT.

A few counts support this clonotype. V is TRBV28 and J is TRBJ2-6; D is perhaps TRBD1 (6 bases). Germline CDR1 reads MDHEN; CDR2 reads SYDVKM. The CDR3 runs 13 residues. V gave up 8 bases and J gave up 1 base, with 6 bases separating them. Here the CDR3 reads CASGQSGANVLTF. Here the CDR3 DNA reads TGTGCCAGCGGACAGTCTGGGGCCAACGTCCTGACTTTC.

There are a few counts of this clonotype. The chain has TRBV28 and TRBJ2-5; 9 bases match TRBD1. The CDR3 has 14 amino acids. V lost 4 bases to trimming and J lost 12 bases; unmatched junction nucleotides: 12. The germline CDR1 and CDR2 sequences are MDHEN and SYDVKM. CDR3 region: CASSWDRERLREYF. CDR3 sequence (DNA): TGTGCCAGCAGTTGGGACAGGGAAAGGCTAAGAGAGTACTTC.

V and J are TRBV28 and TRBJ2-3, with 11 bases aligning to TRBD2. The germline V gene has CDR1 MDHEN and CDR2 SYDVKM. The CDR3 is made up of 16 amino acids. V lost 2 bases to trimming and J lost 3 bases; unmatched junction nucleotides: 4. The DNA of the CDR3 is TGTGCCAGCAGTTTAACCACTAGCGGGAGTACAGATACGCAGTATTTT. Translating gives CASSLTTSGSTDTQYF.

A remark on this clonotype: The junction does not match germline at one end; this may be a read error. The V call is TRBV12-3 or TRBV12-4, the J call TRBJ2-3, with TRBD1 matching over 9 bases. This CDR3 has 15 amino acids. In DNA form, the CDR3 reads TGTACCAGCAGTACCGGGACAGGGAATGCAGATACGCAGTATTTT. As protein: CTSSTGTGNADTQYF.

The chain employs TRBV28 and TRBJ2-6, with D perhaps matching TRBD1 (6 bases). Germline CDR1 and CDR2: MDHEN and SYDVKM. Trimming took off 2 bases at V and 0 bases at J, with 11 bases between the two ends. The CDR3 has 17 residues. CDR3 residues: CASSLDRTGSGANVLTF. CDR3 bases: TGTGCCAGCAGTTTAGACAGGACCGGCTCTGGGGCCAACGTCCTGACTTTC.

In DNA form, the CDR3 reads TGTGCCAGCAACCACAGGGGGCGCACCTACGAGCAGTACTTC. It yields the protein CASNHRGRTYEQYF. The chain has TRBV7-8 and TRBJ2-4, with 9 bases matching TRBD1. The DNA end favors TRBJ2-7, so the J call may be wrong. The length of the CDR3 is 14 residues. Germline-derived CDR1 and CDR2 are SGHVS and FQNEAQ.

The chain is built from TRBV12-3 or TRBV12-4 and TRBJ2-5, with D perhaps matching TRBD1 (6 bases). CDR3 length equals 14 residues. The ends were cut back, 7 bases at V and 11 bases at J, with 23 bases in the middle. CDR3 coding DNA: TGTGCCAGCACCGCACAGGGTCTCTCCTACGTGCAGTACTTC. Its translation: CASTAQGLSYVQYF.

This clonotype was recorded at least ten times. The chain recombines TRBV5-1 with TRBJ2-1; D is uncertain. Looked up from germline, CDR1 is SGHRS and CDR2 is YFSETQ. The CDR3 has 16 amino acids. Trimming shortened V by 0 bases and J by 6 bases, and 16 bases separated the two germline ends. DNA of the CDR3: TGCGCCAGCAGCTTGGCCCCCGGGTTGATACCCAATGAGCAGTTCTTC. This translates into CASSLAPGLIPNEQFF.

This clonotype was seen repeatedly, ten times or more. The genes are TRBV12-3 or TRBV12-4 and TRBJ2-7; tentative D call: TRBD1 (5 bases). This CDR3 is built from 13 residues. V lost 3 bases, J lost 7 bases, and 13 bases lay in between. The CDR3 loop reads CASSFRVDLEQYF. CDR3 in DNA: TGTGCCAGCAGTTTCAGGGTCGATTTGGAGCAGTACTTC.

This chain connects TRBV3-1 to TRBJ2-1; D may be TRBD2 (5 bases). The CDR3 is 16 residues long. Germline-derived CDR1 and CDR2 are LGHDT and YNNKEL (reference sequence). Trimming removed 0 bases from V and 2 bases from J, with 11 bases in between. The CDR3 here is CASSQDPPSTYNEQFF. CDR3 sequence (DNA): TGTGCCAGCAGCCAAGATCCCCCTAGCACCTACAATGAGCAGTTCTTC.

The J gene is TRBJ1-2, the V gene TRBV28; 7 bases match TRBD1. The CDR3 has 15 residues. The V segment lost 6 bases and the J segment 3 bases; nucleotides outside the gene matches: 10. Germline V gene lookup returns CDR1 MDHEN and CDR2 SYDVKM. CDR3 in DNA: TGTGCCAGCAGCCAAAACGACAGGGTATACTATGGCTACACCTTC. This codes for CASSQNDRVYYGYTF.

This sequence joins TRBV27 and TRBJ2-1; a possible D gene is TRBD2 (6 bases). CDR3 size: 15 residues. Germline CDR1 reads MNHEY; CDR2 reads SMNVEV (reference sequence). Trimming took 3 bases from V and 7 from J, leaving 16 bases between them. This CDR3 is CASSLASGPRNEQFF. CDR3 DNA: TGTGCCAGCAGTTTGGCCAGCGGGCCGCGGAATGAGCAGTTCTTC.

CDR3 amino acids: CASRRGSETQYF. In DNA form, the CDR3 reads TGTGCCAGCAGGAGGGGATCGGAGACCCAGTACTTC. The chain has TRBV2 and TRBJ2-5; the D call may be TRBD1 or TRBD2 (5 bases each). V lost 6 bases and J 5 bases, leaving 10 bases between the germline ends. Germline CDR1 and CDR2: SNHLY and FYNNEI. The CDR3 is 12 residues long.

This chain joins TRBV5-1 and TRBJ1-2; perhaps TRBD1 as D (5 bases). CDR1 is SGHRS, CDR2 YFSETQ, per germline. CDR3 length equals 15 residues. V gave up 1 base and J gave up 2 bases, with 12 bases separating them. CDR3 DNA: TGCGCCAGCAGCTTGACCAGGGCGGGAAACTATGGCTACACCTTC. Amino acid sequence: CASSLTRAGNYGYTF.

This sequence joins TRBV28 and TRBJ2-7, with no clear D. This CDR3 has 13 amino acids. V lost 5 bases, J lost 7 bases, and 15 bases lay in between. CDR1 and CDR2 from the germline V gene are MDHEN and SYDVKM. CDR3: CASSVPLRDEQYF. CDR3 nucleotides: TGTGCCAGCAGTGTTCCTCTAAGGGATGAGCAGTACTTC.

V gene TRBV2 combines with J gene TRBJ2-1; 8 bases match TRBD2. With V trimmed by 6 bases and J by 9 bases, 7 bases remained unmatched. CDR1 is SNHLY, CDR2 FYNNEI, per germline. The CDR3 length is 13 residues. The CDR3 reads CASRATSGGEQFF. The CDR3 nucleotides are TGTGCCAGCAGGGCAACTAGCGGAGGTGAGCAGTTCTTC.

The chain employs TRBV7-2 and TRBJ2-5, with D possibly matching TRBD1 (5 bases). Germline CDR1 reads SGHTA; CDR2 reads FQGNSA. V lost 1 base, J lost 9 bases, and 9 bases lay in between. The CDR3 runs to 12 residues. In DNA, the CDR3 is TGTGCCAGCAGCTTAGATAAAGGGGCCCAGTACTTC. This translates into CASSLDKGAQYF.

The gene calls are TRBV5-4 and TRBJ2-3; D could derive from TRBD1 or TRBD2 (5 bases each). V shed 4 bases and J shed 4 bases, with 19 bases lying between them. The CDR3 is 16 residues long. CDR1 is SGHNT and CDR2 is YYREEE in the germline V gene (reference sequence). The CDR3 nucleotides are TGTGCCAGCAGCCCCGGGACCCAACGGACGGCAGATACGCAGTATTTT. Protein product: CASSPGTQRTADTQYF.

This sequence joins TRBV7-8 and TRBJ2-5; 7 nucleotides line up with TRBD1. The J call may be faulty, since TRBJ2-7 better matches the DNA end. Germline V gives CDR1 SGHVS, CDR2 FQNEAQ. The CDR3 runs to 15 residues. The CDR3 DNA sequence: TGTGCCAGCAGCGTCGAGGGCAGGGGGTTATACGAGCAGTACTTC. Amino acids: CASSVEGRGLYEQYF.

This clonotype has a handful of counts. The chain recombines TRBV28 with TRBJ2-5; D not certain. Germline values: CDR1 MDHEN, CDR2 SYDVKM. The V end was cut by 4 bases, the J end by 0 bases, with 9 bases between. The CDR3 sequence is 14 residues long. Written as DNA, the CDR3 is TGTGCCAGCAGTTCAACAAGGTACCAAGAGACCCAGTACTTC. It is translated as CASSSTRYQETQYF. Complete variable domain (other parts from reference TRBV28 and TRBJ2-5): DVKVTQSSRYLVKRTGEKVFLECVQDMDHENMFWYRQDPGLGLRLIYFSYDVKMKEKGDIPEGYSVSREKKERFSLILESASTNQTSMYLCASSSTRYQETQYFGPGTRLLVL.

This chain links TRBV7-2 with TRBJ2-7, with D maybe TRBD1 (6 bases). This CDR3 has 15 amino acids. Germline CDR1 SGHTA, CDR2 FQGNSA. V was clipped by 8 bases and J by 3 bases, with 20 bases between them. CDR3: CASGQQGYRVYEQYF. The DNA for the CDR3 is TGTGCCAGCGGCCAGCAGGGGTATAGAGTCTACGAGCAGTACTTC.

Note on this clonotype: At one boundary the junction diverges from the germline segment, which might be a read error. V usage is TRBV20-1 and J usage is TRBJ2-3, with TRBD2 identical over 12 bases. The CDR3 runs to 15 residues. Germline V gene sequence: CDR1 DFQATT, CDR2 SNEGSKA (reference sequence). CDR3: CSARLLAGGGDMQYF. CDR3 nucleotides: TGCAGTGCTAGACTCCTAGCGGGAGGGGGAGATATGCAGTATTTT.

The V call is TRBV7-2, the J call TRBJ2-5, with a weak D call TRBD1 (5 bases). The tail of the sequence fits TRBJ2-7 better, so the J call may be wrong. Germline loops: CDR1 SGHTA, CDR2 FQGNSA. The CDR3 consists of 14 residues. CDR3 sequence reads: CASSLGRALSEQYF. For the CDR3, the DNA is TGTGCCAGCAGCTTAGGCAGGGCACTTTCCGAGCAGTACTTC.

The J gene is TRBJ2-7, the V gene TRBV28; the match to TRBD1 covers 8 bases. The germline gives CDR1 MDHEN, CDR2 SYDVKM. CDR3 length equals 14 residues. With 5 bases clipped from V and 3 bases from J, the junction kept 6 bases outside the gene matches. CDR3 coding DNA: TGTGCCAGCAGTCGACAGGGGATGAACTACGAGCAGTACTTC. Residues: CASSRQGMNYEQYF.

This clonotype was observed a few times. The rearrangement joins TRBV3-1 to TRBJ2-3; 7 bases map to TRBD2. V lost 0 bases and J lost 7; bases outside the gene matches: 10. Germline V gene sequence: CDR1 LGHDT, CDR2 YNNKEL (reference sequence). The length of the CDR3 is 16 residues. This chain's CDR3 is CASSQDGRVFSYTQYF. DNA of the CDR3: TGTGCCAGCAGCCAAGATGGGAGGGTCTTCTCTTATACGCAGTATTTT.

This chain connects TRBV4-2 to TRBJ1-2, with TRBD1 matching over 7 bases. Trimming took 0 bases from V and 8 from J; bases not matched to a gene: 18. Germline-derived CDR1 and CDR2 are LGHNA and YNFKEQ. The CDR3 totals 18 residues. In nucleotides, the CDR3 is TGTGCCAGCAGCCAAGATTGGGGAAGACAGGGTCGTTTGGTGGGCTACACCTTC. The encoded protein is CASSQDWGRQGRLVGYTF.

This clonotype has only a few counts. The chain combines TRBV12-3 or TRBV12-4 with TRBJ2-7; 9 nucleotides agree with TRBD1. The J call may be faulty, since TRBJ2-5 better matches the DNA end. The CDR3 is 14 residues long. The CDR3 is CASSTAQGAGTQYF. As DNA, the CDR3 is TGTGCCAGCAGTACCGCACAGGGGGCTGGGACCCAGTACTTC.

The gene calls are TRBV28 and TRBJ2-1, with unresolved D. The CDR3 contains 15 residues. Trimming took 3 bases from V and 5 from J, leaving 14 bases between them. Germline CDR1 and CDR2: MDHEN and SYDVKM. The CDR3 protein is CASSFTGLDNNEQFF. CDR3 nucleotides: TGTGCCAGCAGTTTTACGGGTCTAGATAACAATGAGCAGTTCTTC.